These 26 T cell receptor beta chains share one sample of origin, sequenced in a study of patients and donors after allogeneic stem cell transplantation. One entry per CDR3 protein, called by TCRdb with MiXCR from the RT-PCR reads. Of 200,000 to 250,000 distinct CDR3 sequences in the sample, more than 35% were seen once. The sequenced sample was blood, either unsorted or a sorted T cell fraction (not recorded which). These receptor sequences come from a human donor who was either an allogeneic HSCT recipient or a stem cell or donor lymphocyte infusion donor (not recorded which). It is not recorded whose cells these are; they may come from a transplant donor.

This clonotype was counted a few times. The V gene is TRBV6-2 or TRBV6-3, the J gene TRBJ2-2; a possible D gene is TRBD2 (5 bases). This CDR3 has 14 amino acids. The V and J ends lost 6 bases and 8 bases respectively, with 16 bases between them. Germline assignment: CDR1 MNHEY and CDR2 SVGEGT. CDR3 amino acids: CASSYQSPGGELFF. In DNA, the CDR3 is TGTGCCAGCAGCTATCAATCCCCGGGGGGGGAGCTGTTTTTT.

This chain joins TRBV29-1 and TRBJ2-7, with unresolved D. Trimming took 4 bases from V and 3 from J, leaving 4 bases between them. From germline, CDR1 is SQVTM and CDR2 ANQGSEA. The CDR3 has 10 residues. The CDR3 region is CSVVSYEQYF. CDR3 DNA: TGCAGCGTTGTGAGCTACGAGCAGTACTTC.

This chain joins TRBV7-9 and TRBJ1-2, with a weak D call TRBD1 (6 bases). The V gene lost 5 bases and the J gene lost 4 bases, with 17 bases spanning the gap. The CDR3 spans 15 residues. Looked up from germline, CDR1 is SEHNR and CDR2 is FQNEAQ (reference sequence). CDR3 sequence (DNA): TGTGCCAGCAGCAGGCCCGGACAGCAAAGCTATGGCTACACCTTC. As protein: CASSRPGQQSYGYTF.

V is TRBV20-1 and J is TRBJ1-2; 8 bases are shared with TRBD1. The V and J ends lost 0 bases and 2 bases, in that order; junction bases with no gene match: 2. Germline V gene data show CDR1 as DFQATT and CDR2 as SNEGSKA (reference sequence). The CDR3 loop spans 14 amino acids. The DNA for the CDR3 is TGCAGTGCTAGAGAGACAGGGGAAAACTATGGCTACACCTTC. This gives the protein CSARETGENYGYTF.

The gene calls are TRBV7-9 and TRBJ1-2; 8 bases agree with TRBD1. The CDR3 covers 11 residues. Looked up from germline, CDR1 is SEHNR and CDR2 is FQNEAQ (reference sequence). V was clipped by 4 bases and J by 11 bases; unmatched bases: 3. This chain's CDR3 is CASSYGQGYTF. The CDR3 nucleotides read TGTGCCAGCAGCTACGGACAGGGTTACACCTTC.

This clonotype was detected many times. The CDR3 loop is CASSQVVEKLFF. CDR3 DNA: TGCGCCAGCAGCCAAGTTGTGGAAAAACTGTTTTTT. The rearrangement uses TRBV4-1 and TRBJ1-4; no clear D gene. Trimming took off 1 base at V and 8 bases at J, with 5 bases between the two ends. The CDR3 length is 12 residues. Per germline, CDR1 MGHRA and CDR2 YSYEKL.

This clonotype came up a few times. V gene TRBV4-2 combines with J gene TRBJ1-2; a possible D gene is TRBD1 (6 bases). The germline gives CDR1 LGHNA, CDR2 YNFKEQ. Trimming left V 1 base short and J 4 bases short, with 13 bases between. The CDR3 totals 15 residues. CDR3 in amino acids: CASSQAGQRVYGYTF. For the CDR3, the DNA is TGTGCCAGCAGCCAAGCCGGACAGCGAGTCTATGGCTACACCTTC.

The chain couples TRBV9 to TRBJ1-2; D is undetermined. The V gene's germline CDR1 is SGDLS and CDR2 YYNGEE. V was clipped by 4 bases and J by 0 bases, with 4 bases between them. The length of the CDR3 is 12 residues. CDR3 in amino acids: CASSMTNYGYTF. CDR3 nucleotides: TGTGCCAGCAGCATGACTAACTATGGCTACACCTTC.

The sample holds one count of this clonotype. The V and J genes are TRBV3-1 and TRBJ1-1; tentatively, D is TRBD1 (6 bases). V was cut by 3 bases and J by 3 bases, with 17 bases left in between. This CDR3 is 16 amino acids long. The germline CDR1 and CDR2 sequences are LGHDT and YNNKEL (reference sequence). CDR3 sequence: CASSQAQGPGDTEAFF. The DNA of the CDR3 is TGTGCCAGCAGCCAGGCCCAGGGGCCTGGGGACACTGAAGCTTTCTTT.

The chain couples TRBV5-1 to TRBJ2-3, with D maybe TRBD2 (5 bases). V was trimmed by 1 base and J by 5 bases, leaving 11 bases between them. Germline values: CDR1 SGHRS, CDR2 YFSETQ. This CDR3 is built from 14 residues. As DNA, the CDR3 is TGCGCCAGCAGCTTGTGGTGGGCGGGAGATACGCAGTATTTT. Amino acids: CASSLWWAGDTQYF.

This clonotype was counted only a few times. The V call is TRBV4-3, the J call TRBJ1-6; the match to TRBD1 covers 8 bases. Per germline, CDR1 LGHNA and CDR2 YSLEER. This CDR3 region has 15 residues. J lost 7 bases, V lost 5 bases, and 7 bases had no gene match. The CDR3 sequence: CASSYGDRQNSPLHF. CDR3 nucleotides: TGCGCCAGCAGCTACGGGGACAGGCAAAATTCACCCCTCCACTTT.

This clonotype was found a few times. V gene TRBV9 combines with J gene TRBJ2-5; a possible D gene is TRBD2 (7 bases). V lost 2 bases to trimming and J lost 0 bases, with 11 bases between them. The germline CDR1 and CDR2 sequences are SGDLS and YYNGEE. There are 15 residues in the CDR3. The CDR3 region has the DNA TGTGCCAGCAGCGTTCGGGGGGCAAACCAAGAGACCCAGTACTTC. Its protein is CASSVRGANQETQYF.

The chain is built from TRBV2 and TRBJ2-7, with 7 bases fitting TRBD1. V shed 4 bases, J shed 3 bases, and the junction held 6 bases outside the gene matches. CDR1 is SNHLY and CDR2 is FYNNEI in the germline V gene. This CDR3 has 14 residues. The CDR3 DNA is TGTGCCAGCAGTGGACAGGGTTCGCTCTACGAGCAGTACTTC. Its protein product is CASSGQGSLYEQYF.

In its sample, this clonotype was seen a few times. V is TRBV12-3 or TRBV12-4 and J is TRBJ1-2, with 8 bases that match TRBD1. The CDR3 is 13 amino acids. The trim removed 5 bases at V and 8 bases at J, leaving 7 bases unmatched. The CDR3: CASSPDRGRGYTF. The CDR3 DNA sequence: TGTGCCAGCAGTCCTGACAGGGGACGAGGCTACACCTTC.

The V and J genes are TRBV7-2 and TRBJ2-1; D is possibly TRBD2 (6 bases). There are 13 residues in the CDR3. Trimming removed 5 bases from V and 8 bases from J, with 13 bases in between. The V gene's germline CDR1 is SGHTA and CDR2 FQGNSA. In DNA, the CDR3 is TGTGCCAGCAGCCGGGAGATTGGGGATGAGCAGTTCTTC. Amino acids: CASSREIGDEQFF. Together with reference TRBV7-2 and TRBJ2-1, the CDR3 gives the full variable domain: GAGVSQSPSNKVTEKGKDVELRCDPISGHTALYWYRQSLGQGLEFLIYFQGNSAPDKSGLPSDRFSAERTGGSVSTLTIQRTQQEDSAVYLCASSREIGDEQFFGPGTRLTVL.

This clonotype has ten or more counts. The chain carries TRBV2 and TRBJ1-1; D remains unclear. V gave up 3 bases and J gave up 0 bases, with 8 bases separating them. Germline CDR1 SNHLY, CDR2 FYNNEI. The CDR3 is 14 amino acids. In DNA, the CDR3 is TGTGCCAGCAGTGAGCGCAGCATGAACACTGAAGCTTTCTTT. This encodes CASSERSMNTEAFF.

The chain links TRBV5-1 to TRBJ2-5, with 9 bases matching TRBD2. Germline V gives CDR1 SGHRS, CDR2 YFSETQ. The CDR3 has 14 amino acids. The V segment lost 3 bases and the J segment 4 bases; nucleotides outside the gene matches: 4. The CDR3 DNA reads as TGCGCCAGCAGCTCGGGACTAGCCGCAGAGACCCAGTACTTC. It yields the protein CASSSGLAAETQYF.

The chain uses TRBV29-1 and TRBJ2-7, with D maybe TRBD2 (6 bases). Germline values: CDR1 SQVTM, CDR2 ANQGSEA. The V end lost 4 bases, the J end lost 3 bases, and 13 bases lay between the germline ends. The CDR3 sequence is 13 residues long. The CDR3 DNA reads TGCAGCGTTGTCTTTCCGGGACTCTACGAGCAGTACTTC. Its protein product is CSVVFPGLYEQYF.

J is TRBJ2-3 and V is TRBV5-8; D remains ambiguous. Between the trimmed V and J ends, which lost 0 bases and 6 bases, there was a span of 11 bases. From germline, CDR1 is SGHTS and CDR2 YDEGEE. The CDR3 consists of 14 residues. The CDR3 loop reads CASSLGPPGDTQYF. CDR3 bases: TGTGCCAGCAGCTTGGGACCTCCCGGGGATACGCAGTATTTT.

This chain joins TRBV6-6 and TRBJ1-4; D remains ambiguous. The CDR3 totals 17 residues. V gave up 7 bases and J gave up 0 bases, with 18 bases separating them. Germline V gene sequence: CDR1 MNHNY, CDR2 SVGAGI (reference sequence). The CDR3: CASTNAPPGATNEKLFF. The CDR3 DNA reads TGTGCCAGCACCAATGCCCCTCCCGGGGCAACTAATGAAAAACTGTTTTTT.

The chain carries TRBV4-1 and TRBJ2-7, with 9 bases that match TRBD1. CDR1 and CDR2 (germline): MGHRA, YSYEKL. The CDR3 runs 14 residues. V lost 2 bases to trimming and J lost 6 bases; unmatched junction nucleotides: 5. The CDR3 here is CASSQRDRAGEQYF. DNA for the CDR3: TGCGCCAGCAGCCAACGGGACAGGGCGGGCGAGCAGTACTTC.

The chain carries TRBV28 and TRBJ2-7, with D possibly TRBD2 on 6 matching bases. The CDR3 is 11 amino acids. Germline-derived CDR1 and CDR2 are MDHEN and SYDVKM. Trimming stripped 9 bases from V and 6 bases from J, with 12 bases between. The CDR3 coding sequence is TGTGCCAGTATCTCGGGAGCCGAGCAGTACTTC. Its translation is CASISGAEQYF.

The CDR3 bases are TGTGCCAGCAGCCCCCGGGGGGGCGGGTATTCCTACGAGCAGTTCTTC. It is translated as CASSPRGGGYSYEQFF. V is TRBV9 and J is TRBJ2-1; 8 bases match TRBD2. V was pared by 4 bases and J by 10 bases, with 16 bases of the junction left unmatched. This CDR3 spans 16 amino acids. Germline CDR1 SGDLS, CDR2 YYNGEE.

The V and J genes are TRBV14 and TRBJ1-5; D remains unclear. From germline, CDR1 is SGHDN and CDR2 FVKESK. The CDR3 runs 12 residues. V was clipped by 4 bases and J by 4 bases, with 5 bases between them. The CDR3 DNA follows: TGTGCCAGCAGCCTCCAGAATCAGCCCCAGCATTTT. Its translation: CASSLQNQPQHF.

The chain uses TRBV28 and TRBJ2-7; TRBD1 aligns across 7 bases. V gave up 8 bases and J gave up 3 bases; unmatched junction bases: 10. The CDR3 covers 14 residues. The germline V gene encodes CDR1 MDHEN and CDR2 SYDVKM. CDR3 nucleotide sequence: TGTGCCAGCCTCTCCGGGACAGTCCACTACGAGCAGTACTTC. As protein: CASLSGTVHYEQYF.

This chain links TRBV5-1 with TRBJ1-2, with D unclear. The CDR3 runs 14 residues. Trimming pared 1 base from V and 3 bases from J, leaving 10 bases between. Germline values: CDR1 SGHRS, CDR2 YFSETQ. CDR3 DNA: TGCGCCAGCAGCTTGTTAGGGAGGGACTATGGCTACACCTTC. Amino acids: CASSLLGRDYGYTF.